This TCR beta chain was found in a study of blood T cells in healthy people across ages (dated by TCRdb to the mid-2010s). Notes on the research overall: In model experiments, roughly one uniquely barcoded TCR beta cDNA molecule per two T cells was captured by template switching. The donors were divided into four age groups: young (average around 15 years), middle-aged (about 39), aged (62) and long-lived (82). To avoid experimental bias, donors of different ages were randomly spread across the sequencing lanes. The study analyzed two additional independent replicas of 1 million unique cDNA reads from the same blood draw for two donors, one aged 18 to 29 and one aged 80 or older. Using deep sequencing normalized with unique cDNA molecular identifiers, the study measured how TCR beta repertoire diversity changes with age.

Findings and caveats that apply to the study as a whole: Total diversity estimates from one million sequenced T cells were considered lower bounds and underestimates. As age increased, observed TCR beta diversity per million T cells dropped in a roughly linear way, and a significant reduction was already evident by age about 40. Compared with the aged group, the long-lived group had more naive CD4+ T cells, fewer expanded clones and increased TCR diversity, a pattern suggesting age selection. A strong correlation was found between observed TCR beta diversity and the percentage of naive T cells measured by flow cytometry. Because profiling used bulk unsorted PBMCs, naive and antigen-experienced compartments could not be compared conclusively. Donor CMV infection status was unknown, potentially confounding age-related changes in expanded clonotypes.

About this clonotype itself: Its binding antigen is unknown. The germline gene is not matched at one end of the junction; a read error may be the cause.

Library construction relied on 5' RACE. This sample was sequenced with an Illumina HiSeq 2500. A second roughly 6 to 11 cycle PCR used a sample-barcoded 5' primer and a J-beta primer mix. Each TCR beta cDNA molecule received a unique molecular identifier from a template-switch 5' adaptor carrying 12 random nucleotides. Each sample yielded at least 3 million CDR3-containing paired-end reads. The Mint cDNA synthesis kit, primed by a TRBC-specific oligonucleotide, was used to synthesize first-strand cDNA from all RNA. All cDNA was treated with uracil-DNA glycosylase and then went through a first 18-cycle PCR with the universal primers M1SS and BC2_uni_R. The authors' analysis ran thus. Normalization of each sample was performed by random selection of 1 million high-quality reads, each carrying a distinct molecular identifier. Reads sharing molecular identifiers were discarded rather than binned into consensus sequences. CDR3 identification, clonotype clustering and error correction used MiTCR with a Q25 quality threshold and the strictest error-elimination algorithm. A nonparametric unseen species model with Euler transformation was used to estimate lower-bound total TCR beta diversity. In-frame beta chains were kept once TCRdb had trimmed the public reads at Q25 with fastp and called clones with MiXCR. Each entry is one CDR3 protein sequence, shown with its most common DNA and genes. For this entry, the V and J calls and clone size follow TCRdb and not the study's own pipeline. Within this sample are about 1.8 million distinct CDR3 sequences, with 49% of them counted one time only. The top ten constitute 2.1% of the sample.

As encoded in the germline V gene, CDR1 is SGHTA while CDR2 is FQGNSA. Its CDR3 holds 14 amino acids, cysteine through phenylalanine. Only the CDR3 DNA stays, 42 bases, in frame from base 1. The donors were some 39 Caucasian individuals from Russia, aged roughly 6 to 100 years, who were systemically healthy. Each donor gave approximately 9.3 milliliters of peripheral blood, collected into EDTA-treated Vacutainer tubes. Ficoll-Paque density-gradient centrifugation was used to isolate PBMCs, with at least 7 million per sample. Total RNA, at least 6 micrograms per sample, was extracted from PBMCs with Trizol reagent. The percentages of naive CD45RAhigh/CD27high T cells were determined by flow cytometry on a PBMC aliquot from every donor.

The V and J segments used are TRBV7-2 and TRBJ2-7, and 9 bases in between align with TRBD2. The sequenced sample consisted of blood. The sequence derives from a woman aged 40 to 50 in good health. CDR3 region: CASSPSGGLLTQHF. The DNA reads as follows: TGTGCCAGCAGCCCAAGCGGGGGGCTTTTGACCCAGCACTTC.